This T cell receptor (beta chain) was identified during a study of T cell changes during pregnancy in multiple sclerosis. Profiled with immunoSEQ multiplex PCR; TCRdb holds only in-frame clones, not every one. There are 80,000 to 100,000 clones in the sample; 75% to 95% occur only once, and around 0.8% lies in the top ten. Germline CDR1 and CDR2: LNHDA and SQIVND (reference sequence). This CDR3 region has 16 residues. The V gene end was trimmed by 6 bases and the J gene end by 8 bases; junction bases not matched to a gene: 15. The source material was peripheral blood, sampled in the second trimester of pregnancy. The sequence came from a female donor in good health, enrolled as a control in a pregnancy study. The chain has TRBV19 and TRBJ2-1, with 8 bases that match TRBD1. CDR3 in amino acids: CASSATGGGLIDEQFF. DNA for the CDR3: TGTGCCAGTAGCGCAACAGGGGGTGGTTTGATCGATGAGCAGTTCTTC.